The text below deals with one TCR beta chain. V dropped 1 base and J dropped 0 bases, with 13 bases sitting between them. This CDR3 comprises 16 residues. Germline CDR1 reads SGHAT; CDR2 reads FQNNGV. This sample is part of a study of blood T cell repertoires in COVID-19. Across the study: The United States, Italy and Spain provided the acute and convalescent COVID-19 samples. The cDNA or gDNA used as material had been derived from T cells, B-cell-depleted T cells, or PBMCs.

Assay used: immunoSEQ multiplex PCR; TCRdb lists only in-frame clones, some missing. The sample shows 110,000 to 150,000 clones, approximately 90% of them seen only once. The receptor was isolated from a woman aged 55-69 years with active COVID-19. The sample consisted of peripheral blood. The rearrangement uses TRBV11-2 and TRBJ2-7, with a possible D match to TRBD1 (6 bases). CDR3 in DNA: TGTGCCAGCAGCTTAGGGTATGGACAGATCTCCTACGAGCAGTACTTC. Encoded protein: CASSLGYGQISYEQYF.